Presented here are 31 T cell receptor beta chains from one specimen sequenced in a study of T-cell reconstitution after alpha-beta-depleted transplantation in children. Preparing the TCRbeta library involved the use of unique molecular identifiers. In TCRdb, the PCR reads were re-called with MiXCR into one record per CDR3 protein. This table has 85,000 to 120,000 distinct CDR3 sequences, 7% to 8% appearing once. This material consisted of PBMCs, taken before TCRalphabeta/CD19-depleted stem cell transplant. The receptors were sampled from a boy between 2 and 10 years old with acute lymphoblastic leukemia, due to receive a stem cell transplant.

This clonotype was recorded many times. The chain has TRBV2 and TRBJ1-1, with a weak D call TRBD1 (5 bases). Germline lookup yields CDR1 SNHLY and CDR2 FYNNEI. The CDR3 contains 13 residues. Trimming shortened V by 1 base and J by 8 bases, and 11 bases separated the two germline ends. The CDR3 nucleotides are TGTGCCAGCAGTGAAGTCCTCCGGACAGAAGCTTTCTTT. It yields the protein CASSEVLRTEAFF.

The chain uses TRBV4-1 and TRBJ1-1, with D possibly TRBD1 on 5 matching bases. V lost 1 base and J 4 bases, leaving 16 bases between the germline ends. The CDR3 covers 16 residues. The germline V gene has CDR1 MGHRA and CDR2 YSYEKL. The CDR3, as DNA: TGCGCCAGCAGCCAAGTTCTGGGGACCTGGGGCACTGAAGCTTTCTTT. It translates to CASSQVLGTWGTEAFF.

This clonotype showed up many times. The genes are TRBV20-1 and TRBJ1-1, with D uncertain. Germline V gene lookup returns CDR1 DFQATT and CDR2 SNEGSKA (reference sequence). The CDR3 runs to 14 residues. V was pared by 1 base and J by 3 bases, with 12 bases between. In DNA form, the CDR3 reads TGCAGTGCTAGAGGCGGGGAGAGGGACACTGAAGCTTTCTTT. This translates into CSARGGERDTEAFF.

This clonotype was found many times. The genes are TRBV20-1 and TRBJ2-1; D perhaps matches TRBD2 (6 bases). Germline V gene lookup returns CDR1 DFQATT and CDR2 SNEGSKA (reference sequence). The CDR3 runs to 14 residues. Deletions cut 7 bases from V and 3 bases from J, with 16 bases between. Here the CDR3 DNA reads TGCAGTGAGAACCGACTAGGGGTCTACAATGAGCAGTTCTTC. As protein: CSENRLGVYNEQFF.

The chain carries TRBV6-4 and TRBJ2-5; D is perhaps TRBD1 or TRBD2 (6 bases each). CDR1 and CDR2 from the germline V gene are MRHNA and SNTAGT. V was shortened by 1 base and J by 4 bases, with 19 bases between the two germline ends. The CDR3 spans 17 residues. DNA for the CDR3: TGTGCCAGCAGTGACTTCAGAGAGGGGGGTTTGGGAGAGACCCAGTACTTC. Its protein product is CASSDFREGGLGETQYF.

This clonotype was seen ten or more times. The V call is TRBV6-4, the J call TRBJ2-1; TRBD1 agrees at 11 bases. The V gene's germline CDR1 is MRHNA and CDR2 SNTAGT. J lost 6 bases, V lost 2 bases, and 0 bases had no gene match. This CDR3 contains 14 residues. For the CDR3, the DNA is TGTGCCAGCAGTGACGGGACAGGGGGCAATGAGCAGTTCTTC. Protein product: CASSDGTGGNEQFF.

The chain recombines TRBV6-2 or TRBV6-3 with TRBJ2-1; 7 bases agree with TRBD1. Losses at the gene ends were 7 bases for V and 0 bases for J; bases not matched to a gene: 6. This CDR3 has 15 amino acids. Per germline, CDR1 MNHEY and CDR2 SVGEGT. Written as DNA, the CDR3 is TGTGCCAGCACAAGTAGGGGGCTCTCCTACAATGAGCAGTTCTTC. Translated, it gives CASTSRGLSYNEQFF.

This clonotype qualifies as medium-sized. The chain has TRBV2 and TRBJ1-2, with D tentatively TRBD1 (6 bases). The germline gives CDR1 SNHLY, CDR2 FYNNEI. Trimming cost V 0 bases and J 4 bases, with 9 bases left between them. The CDR3 consists of 14 residues. The CDR3 region is CASSEARTAYGYTF. The DNA of the CDR3 is TGTGCCAGCAGTGAAGCTAGGACAGCCTATGGCTACACCTTC.

This clonotype was recorded at least ten times. The CDR3 loop reads CASSQAGTGGFRELFF. The CDR3 region has the DNA TGTGCCAGCAGCCAAGCCGGGACAGGGGGGTTTAGGGAGCTGTTTTTT. The V and J genes are TRBV4-2 and TRBJ2-2; 11 bases fit TRBD1. The CDR3 covers 16 residues. V was pared by 1 base and J by 9 bases, with 7 bases of the junction left unmatched. The germline V gene encodes CDR1 LGHNA and CDR2 YNFKEQ.

The chain links TRBV6-1 to TRBJ1-6; TRBD1 agrees at 7 bases. Germline V gene lookup returns CDR1 MNHNS and CDR2 SASEGT. CDR3 size: 14 residues. J lost 4 bases, V lost 6 bases, and 3 bases had no gene match. This chain's CDR3 is CASSPGQYNSPLHF. In DNA form, the CDR3 reads TGTGCCAGCAGCCCGGGACAGTATAATTCACCCCTCCACTTT.

V and J are TRBV7-2 and TRBJ2-7; TRBD1 matches 7 bases. Germline values: CDR1 SGHTA, CDR2 FQGNSA. The J segment lost 4 bases and the V segment lost 2 bases, leaving 8 bases of the junction unmatched. The CDR3 has 15 amino acids. Here the CDR3 reads CASSLSETGLYEQYF. For the CDR3, the DNA is TGTGCCAGCAGCTTATCGGAGACAGGGCTTTACGAGCAGTACTTC.

There are many counts of this clonotype. This chain joins TRBV5-1 and TRBJ1-2, with D unresolved. V was clipped by 0 bases and J by 5 bases, with 14 bases between them. Per germline, CDR1 SGHRS and CDR2 YFSETQ. The CDR3 totals 15 residues. The CDR3 DNA reads as TGCGCCAGCAGCTTGGAGGCCAGCCTCTTTTATGGCTACACCTTC. Amino acid sequence: CASSLEASLFYGYTF.

This clonotype was observed many times. V gene TRBV7-2 combines with J gene TRBJ2-3; D ambiguous. CDR1 is SGHTA, CDR2 FQGNSA, per germline. Trimming removed 5 bases from V and 3 bases from J, with 9 bases in between. There are 13 residues in the CDR3. The CDR3 DNA reads as TGTGCCAGCAGCCCGTACGGAACAGATACGCAGTATTTT. Amino acid sequence: CASSPYGTDTQYF.

This clonotype was counted many times. The CDR3 sequence is CASSLAPLGGSTDTQYF. CDR3 nucleotides: TGTGCCAGCAGCTTAGCCCCTTTGGGGGGGAGCACAGATACGCAGTATTTT. This rearrangement joins TRBV7-9 to TRBJ2-3; 7 bases are a match to TRBD2. Germline values: CDR1 SEHNR, CDR2 FQNEAQ (reference sequence). This CDR3 comprises 17 residues. The V and J ends lost 0 bases and 0 bases, in that order; junction bases with no gene match: 6.

This rearrangement joins TRBV12-3 or TRBV12-4 to TRBJ2-1; 8 positions agree with TRBD2. The CDR3 runs 17 residues. After removal of 11 bases from V and 6 bases from J, the junction contained 21 bases not matched to a gene. This CDR3 is CALSLAGPGAGGNEQFF. The CDR3 nucleotides read TGTGCCCTCAGTTTAGCGGGTCCTGGGGCGGGGGGCAATGAGCAGTTCTTC.

In its sample, this clonotype was seen many times. V is TRBV6-1 and J is TRBJ2-3; TRBD2 agrees at 14 bases. The V and J ends lost 6 bases and 5 bases, in that order; junction bases with no gene match: 7. This CDR3 has 16 amino acids. Germline V gives CDR1 MNHNS, CDR2 SASEGT. In nucleotides, the CDR3 is TGTGCCAGCAGCGGGACTAGCGGGGGAGGGAGAGATACGCAGTATTTT. It codes for CASSGTSGGGRDTQYF.

The table lists this clonotype with a few counts. This chain joins TRBV6-1 and TRBJ2-1; 8 bases are a match to TRBD2. Losses at the gene ends were 8 bases for V and 0 bases for J; bases not matched to a gene: 6. The CDR3 has 15 amino acids. Germline values: CDR1 MNHNS, CDR2 SASEGT. The CDR3 bases are TGTGCCAGCCACCTCCGGGGGGGCTCCTACAATGAGCAGTTCTTC. Its protein product is CASHLRGGSYNEQFF.

At least ten counts were recorded for this clonotype. V and J are TRBV3-1 and TRBJ2-1, with D unclear. The CDR3 runs to 13 residues. Germline CDR1 is LGHDT and CDR2 is YNNKEL (reference sequence). V gave up 3 bases and J gave up 8 bases, with 11 bases separating them. CDR3 sequence reads: CASSQVGWDEQFF. As DNA, the CDR3 is TGTGCCAGCAGCCAGGTGGGTTGGGATGAGCAGTTCTTC.

This clonotype was observed many times. The chain employs TRBV20-1 and TRBJ2-3, with D possibly TRBD2 on 6 matching bases. The germline CDR1 and CDR2 sequences are DFQATT and SNEGSKA (reference sequence). The V end was cut by 3 bases, the J end by 5 bases, with 12 bases between. The CDR3 has 13 amino acids. CDR3 DNA sequence: TGCAGTGCTAGGGGGGAGGCAGGAGATACGCAGTATTTT. Its protein is CSARGEAGDTQYF.

This clonotype has at least ten counts. The chain links TRBV20-1 to TRBJ2-1; D remains ambiguous. Germline CDR1 reads DFQATT; CDR2 reads SNEGSKA (reference sequence). The CDR3 runs 13 residues. V lost 0 bases and J lost 9, with 12 bases in between. The DNA of the CDR3 is TGCAGTGCTAGAGATCGTGGACGTGCTGAGCAGTTCTTC. Encoded protein: CSARDRGRAEQFF.

V usage is TRBV2 and J usage is TRBJ1-6; D is perhaps TRBD1 (5 bases). The V end was cut by 2 bases, the J end by 8 bases, with 13 bases between. The CDR3 has 15 amino acids. The V gene's germline CDR1 is SNHLY and CDR2 FYNNEI. CDR3 sequence: CASSERDHPYSPLHF. Here the CDR3 DNA reads TGTGCCAGCAGTGAACGGGACCACCCCTATTCACCCCTCCACTTT.

This clonotype was seen at least ten times. The chain carries TRBV4-1 and TRBJ2-1; D is ambiguous. Per germline, CDR1 MGHRA and CDR2 YSYEKL. The CDR3 is 11 amino acids. Trimming took 1 base from V and 13 from J, leaving 8 bases between them. DNA for the CDR3: TGCGCCAGCAGCCAAGGCAGTATTCAGTTCTTC. It codes for CASSQGSIQFF.

This clonotype showed up many times. This sequence joins TRBV20-1 and TRBJ1-1; D uncertain. The CDR3 has 16 amino acids. The germline CDR1 and CDR2 sequences are DFQATT and SNEGSKA (reference sequence). V gave up 0 bases and J gave up 2 bases, with 16 bases separating them. CDR3: CSARDRHLPPNTEAFF. The CDR3 coding sequence is TGCAGTGCTAGAGATCGCCACCTACCACCAAACACTGAAGCTTTCTTT.

The chain has TRBV14 and TRBJ2-3; D is ambiguous. Germline CDR1 SGHDN, CDR2 FVKESK. V dropped 1 base and J dropped 5 bases, with 7 bases sitting between them. This CDR3 has 13 amino acids. The CDR3, as DNA: TGTGCCAGCAGCCAAGTAAATGGAGATACGCAGTATTTT. Translating it yields CASSQVNGDTQYF.

The sample holds a few counts of this clonotype. This chain joins TRBV24-1 and TRBJ2-3, with 11 bases identical to TRBD1. CDR3 length: 16 amino acids. Trimming took 4 bases from V and 4 from J; bases not matched to a gene: 6. Germline lookup yields CDR1 KGHDR and CDR2 SFDVKD. This chain's CDR3 is CATSDLRTGGADTQYF. CDR3 coding DNA: TGTGCCACCAGTGACCTTAGGACAGGGGGCGCAGATACGCAGTATTTT.

This clonotype was found many times. V usage is TRBV20-1 and J usage is TRBJ2-7, with D maybe TRBD2 (6 bases). This CDR3 region has 14 residues. V was shortened by 7 bases and J by 6 bases, with 22 bases between the two germline ends. Germline CDR1 is DFQATT and CDR2 is SNEGSKA (reference sequence). The chain's CDR3 is CSGQTRRHPGEQYF. The CDR3 nucleotides are TGCAGTGGCCAGACTAGAAGGCATCCCGGCGAGCAGTACTTC.

This clonotype was detected many times. The chain employs TRBV20-1 and TRBJ2-4; no reliable D call. Germline V gene lookup returns CDR1 DFQATT and CDR2 SNEGSKA (reference sequence). This CDR3 spans 14 amino acids. Trimming stripped 2 bases from V and 2 bases from J, with 10 bases between. This CDR3 reads CSARPNRSKNIQYF. The CDR3 nucleotides are TGCAGTGCTAGACCAAACAGATCCAAAAACATTCAGTACTTC.

In this sample, this clonotype turned up a few times. The chain links TRBV6-1 to TRBJ2-7; the match to TRBD2 covers 9 bases. V lost 7 bases, J lost 2 bases, and 6 bases stayed unmatched. Germline assignment: CDR1 MNHNS and CDR2 SASEGT. This CDR3 is 14 amino acids long. The CDR3 spells CASILSGGTYEQYF. The CDR3 DNA follows: TGTGCCAGCATCCTTAGCGGGGGAACCTACGAGCAGTACTTC.

V gene TRBV2 combines with J gene TRBJ1-1; the match to TRBD1 covers 7 bases. This CDR3 has 12 amino acids. V gave up 8 bases and J gave up 3 bases; unmatched junction bases: 3. Germline V gene data show CDR1 as SNHLY and CDR2 as FYNNEI. The CDR3 reads CASEGQHTEAFF. The CDR3 region has the DNA TGTGCCAGCGAGGGACAGCACACTGAAGCTTTCTTT. The whole variable domain, filled in from reference TRBV2 and TRBJ1-1, reads EPEVTQTPSHQVTQMGQEVILRCVPISNHLYFYWYRQILGQKVEFLVSFYNNEISEKSEIFDDQFSVERPDGSNFTLKIRSTKLEDSAMYFCASEGQHTEAFFGQGTRLTVV.

Ten or more counts support this clonotype. The CDR3 region is CSVPGTYGYTF. As DNA, the CDR3 is TGCAGCGTTCCTGGGACGTATGGCTACACCTTC. The chain recombines TRBV29-1 with TRBJ1-2, with D possibly matching TRBD1 (5 bases). The germline V gene encodes CDR1 SQVTM and CDR2 ANQGSEA. The CDR3 sequence is 11 residues long. The V end lost 5 bases, the J end lost 5 bases, and 9 bases lay between the germline ends.

The chain has TRBV11-2 and TRBJ1-3; D possibly corresponds to TRBD1 (5 bases). V lost 4 bases and J lost 4, with 23 bases in between. The germline V gene encodes CDR1 SGHAT and CDR2 FQNNGV. The CDR3 is made up of 18 amino acids. The CDR3 nucleotides are TGTGCCAGCAGCTCACGTACGAATCCCGGGGGGTCAGGAAACACCATATATTTT. It specifies CASSSRTNPGGSGNTIYF. Combining the CDR3 with reference TRBV11-2 and TRBJ1-3 gives the whole variable domain EAGVAQSPRYKIIEKRQSVAFWCNPISGHATLYWYQQILGQGPKLLIQFQNNGVVDDSQLPKDRFSAERLKGVDSTLKIQPAKLEDSAVYLCASSSRTNPGGSGNTIYFGEGSWLTVV.